The 21 T cell receptor beta chains given below trace back to one sample, sequenced in a study of T cells in Graves' hyperthyroidism and ophthalmopathy. Amplified TCR beta CDR3 regions came from RNA transcripts. Using the HTBI primer set, a first-round RT-PCR was run on the TCR CDR3. TCRdb called the multiplex PCR reads again in MiXCR, with one record for every CDR3 protein. The sample holds just under 750,000 distinct CDR3 sequences, 35% seen once. Input material: blood. These receptors were collected from a woman aged 35 to 49 with Graves' hyperthyroidism.

There are many counts of this clonotype. V and J are TRBV9 and TRBJ1-1; 7 positions match TRBD1. The CDR3 is 14 amino acids. Germline-derived CDR1 and CDR2 are SGDLS and YYNGEE. The J segment lost 4 bases and the V segment lost 3 bases, leaving 6 bases of the junction unmatched. CDR3 amino acids: CASSGETGITEAFF. CDR3 sequence (DNA): TGTGCCAGCAGCGGTGAGACAGGGATCACTGAAGCTTTCTTT.

Here the CDR3 DNA reads TGTGCCATGGCAACCGGGACGCACAATGAGCAGTACTTC. Its protein product is CAMATGTHNEQYF. The genes are TRBV10-3 and TRBJ2-7; D tentatively reads TRBD1 or TRBD2 (5 bases each). Germline V gives CDR1 ENHRY, CDR2 SYGVKD. CDR3 length: 13 residues. Deletions cut 9 bases from V and 7 bases from J, with 19 bases between.

This clonotype turned up a few times. The chain recombines TRBV28 with TRBJ2-5, with 7 bases that match TRBD1. This CDR3 comprises 15 residues. Per the germline V gene, CDR1 is MDHEN and CDR2 is SYDVKM. Trimming cost V 5 bases and J 6 bases; bases outside gene matches: 12. The CDR3 reads CASSPNTGTAKTQYF. As DNA, the CDR3 is TGTGCCAGCAGTCCCAATACCGGGACAGCGAAGACCCAGTACTTC. Full variable domain (missing parts from reference TRBV28 and TRBJ2-5): DVKVTQSSRYLVKRTGEKVFLECVQDMDHENMFWYRQDPGLGLRLIYFSYDVKMKEKGDIPEGYSVSREKKERFSLILESASTNQTSMYLCASSPNTGTAKTQYFGPGTRLLVL.

A note on this clonotype: A read error may be the cause here, since a much bigger clone is one base away. The chain uses TRBV10-3 and TRBJ1-5; 7 positions match TRBD1. Losses at the gene ends were 6 bases for V and 8 bases for J; bases not matched to a gene: 10. Germline CDR1 reads ENHRY; CDR2 reads SYGVKD. The CDR3 has 14 residues. This CDR3 is CAIRLQGGSEPQHF. The DNA for the CDR3 is TGTGCCATCAGACTGCAGGGGGGTAGCGAGCCCCAGCATTTT.

This clonotype was observed a handful of times. This chain connects TRBV6-5 to TRBJ1-5; 7 bases are a match to TRBD1. This CDR3 has 15 residues. Germline CDR1 is MNHEY and CDR2 is SVGAGI. Germline trimming cut 6 bases from V and 0 bases from J; bases unmatched to any gene: 5. CDR3 bases: TGTGCCAGCAGCCAACAGGGGAATAGCAATCAGCCCCAGCATTTT. It codes for CASSQQGNSNQPQHF.

This clonotype was detected a few times. This chain joins TRBV20-1 and TRBJ2-7; D ambiguous. This CDR3 region has 14 residues. CDR1 DFQATT and CDR2 SNEGSKA come from the germline V gene (reference sequence). Trimming removed 0 bases at V and 8 bases at J, with 17 bases between. Here the CDR3 DNA reads TGCAGTGCTAGAGATGTGGAAGGGTTGATTCAGCAGTACTTC. It specifies CSARDVEGLIQQYF.

This clonotype was observed many times. V gene TRBV9 combines with J gene TRBJ1-2, with no clear D. Trimming pared 0 bases from V and 8 bases from J, leaving 8 bases between. The CDR3 contains 12 residues. CDR1 SGDLS and CDR2 YYNGEE come from the germline V gene. CDR3 residues: CASSVARGGYTF. The CDR3 region has the DNA TGTGCCAGCAGCGTAGCGCGCGGCGGCTACACCTTC.

V usage is TRBV20-1 and J usage is TRBJ2-7, with D possibly being TRBD2 (6 bases). Germline CDR1 and CDR2: DFQATT and SNEGSKA (reference sequence). The germline V and J ends were trimmed by 4 bases and 2 bases, with 12 bases remaining between them. The CDR3 has 13 residues. This CDR3 is CSANPGGAYEQYF. CDR3 in DNA: TGCAGTGCTAATCCGGGCGGGGCCTACGAGCAGTACTTC.

In its sample, this clonotype was seen a few times. The genes are TRBV6-5 and TRBJ2-7, with a possible D match to TRBD1 (6 bases). Germline lookup yields CDR1 MNHEY and CDR2 SVGAGI. V dropped 5 bases and J dropped 3 bases, with 17 bases sitting between them. The CDR3 totals 15 residues. The CDR3 DNA reads TGTGCCAGCAGTATCGGACAGATCCTAGTCTACGAGCAGTACTTC. Translation: CASSIGQILVYEQYF.

About this clonotype: The germline gene is not matched at one end of the junction; a read error may be the cause. The chain recombines TRBV25-1 with TRBJ2-7, with TRBD1 identical over 9 bases. Germline-derived CDR1 and CDR2 are MGHDK and SYGVNS. This CDR3 spans 16 amino acids. In DNA, the CDR3 is TGTACCAGCAGTGACGGGACAGGGCCTATTTTATACGAGCAGTACTTC. Protein product: CTSSDGTGPILYEQYF.

This chain joins TRBV10-3 and TRBJ1-1; a possible D gene is TRBD1 (5 bases). This CDR3 spans 15 amino acids. Germline V gene lookup returns CDR1 ENHRY and CDR2 SYGVKD. V lost 10 bases to trimming and J lost 4 bases, with 22 bases between them. This chain's CDR3 is CASRKLGQRITEAFF. The CDR3 DNA is TGTGCCAGCAGGAAGTTGGGGCAAAGGATCACTGAAGCTTTCTTT.

This clonotype was seen more than once but under ten times. The chain links TRBV6-5 to TRBJ2-7; 9 bases align to TRBD2. Germline V gene lookup returns CDR1 MNHEY and CDR2 SVGAGI. The length of the CDR3 is 15 residues. The V gene end was trimmed by 6 bases and the J gene end by 6 bases; junction bases not matched to a gene: 12. The CDR3 coding sequence is TGTGCCAGCAGCCCTACCGCCGGGACTAGCACCGAGCAGTACTTC. This sequence encodes CASSPTAGTSTEQYF.

CDR3 in DNA: TGTGCCAGCAGACAGATAGCGGTAAGCTCCTACGAGCAGTACTTC. Residues: CASRQIAVSSYEQYF. This chain links TRBV2 with TRBJ2-7; D is possibly TRBD2 (6 bases). Germline CDR1 reads SNHLY; CDR2 reads FYNNEI. The CDR3 length is 15 residues. V was trimmed by 6 bases and J by 0 bases, leaving 15 bases between them. Looking up the rest from reference TRBV2 and TRBJ2-7 gives the full variable domain: EPEVTQTPSHQVTQMGQEVILRCVPISNHLYFYWYRQILGQKVEFLVSFYNNEISEKSEIFDDQFSVERPDGSNFTLKIRSTKLEDSAMYFCASRQIAVSSYEQYFGPGTRLTVT.

The V gene is TRBV7-9, the J gene TRBJ1-2; D is unresolved. The V gene's germline CDR1 is SEHNR and CDR2 FQNEAQ (reference sequence). Trimming removed 2 bases from V and 8 bases from J, with 15 bases in between. The CDR3 sequence is 14 residues long. CDR3 amino acids: CASSLSGPGSGYTF. The CDR3 DNA reads as TGTGCCAGCAGCTTATCCGGACCGGGTTCAGGCTACACCTTC. Based on the CDR3 plus reference TRBV7-9 and TRBJ1-2, the full variable domain is DTGVSQNPRHKITKRGQNVTFRCDPISEHNRLYWYRQTLGQGPEFLTYFQNEAQLEKSRLLSDRFSAERPKGSFSTLEIQRTEQGDSAMYLCASSLSGPGSGYTFGSGTRLTVV.

The V gene is TRBV11-2, the J gene TRBJ1-2, with a weak D call TRBD1 (6 bases). Trimming removed 2 bases at V and 12 bases at J, with 16 bases between. This CDR3 region has 13 residues. CDR1 and CDR2 (germline): SGHAT, FQNNGV. The CDR3 loop reads CASSLLGADGNTF. Here the CDR3 DNA reads TGTGCCAGCAGCTTACTGGGGGCTGATGGAAACACCTTC.

In this sample, this clonotype turned up a few times. CDR3 DNA sequence: TGTGCCAGCAGTTTGCGGACAGGGGTAAACACCGGGGAGCTGTTTTTT. It specifies CASSLRTGVNTGELFF. V usage is TRBV7-9 and J usage is TRBJ2-2; 9 bases fit TRBD1. The CDR3 consists of 16 residues. Germline values: CDR1 SEHNR, CDR2 FQNEAQ (reference sequence). The trim removed 6 bases at V and 2 bases at J, leaving 7 bases unmatched.

This clonotype was detected a few times. The V call is TRBV6-1, the J call TRBJ1-5; D possibly corresponds to TRBD1 (5 bases). The V end was cut by 6 bases, the J end by 2 bases, with 17 bases between. CDR1 and CDR2 (germline): MNHNS, SASEGT. The CDR3 spans 16 residues. The DNA of the CDR3 is TGTGCCAGCAGATCACCGGGCGTGGGGGGCAATCAGCCCCAGCATTTT. This codes for CASRSPGVGGNQPQHF.

At least ten counts were recorded for this clonotype. This chain connects TRBV11-2 to TRBJ1-1; no definite D call. Trimming took 5 bases from V and 0 from J, leaving 10 bases between them. Germline assignment: CDR1 SGHAT and CDR2 FQNNGV. This CDR3 spans 14 amino acids. CDR3 sequence: CASSPERVNTEAFF. The CDR3 DNA sequence: TGTGCCAGCAGCCCGGAGAGGGTGAACACTGAAGCTTTCTTT.

The chain recombines TRBV5-1 with TRBJ2-2; D not resolved. Germline-derived CDR1 and CDR2 are SGHRS and YFSETQ. This CDR3 region has 14 residues. Trimming took off 4 bases at V and 7 bases at J, with 14 bases between the two ends. CDR3 nucleotide sequence: TGCGCCAGCAGCCAAGGACCGAAAGGCGGGGAGCTGTTTTTT. Translated: CASSQGPKGGELFF.

This clonotype was seen a few times. V is TRBV6-5 and J is TRBJ2-7; 10 bases map to TRBD2. The CDR3 runs to 16 residues. V was clipped by 6 bases and J by 3 bases; unmatched bases: 11. Germline V CDR1 and CDR2: MNHEY, SVGAGI. CDR3 bases: TGTGCCAGCAGCCCTACCAGATCTAGCGGGAGCTACGAGCAGTACTTC. It yields the protein CASSPTRSSGSYEQYF.

Only a few counts were recorded for this clonotype. This chain joins TRBV7-4 and TRBJ2-7; TRBD2 aligns across 10 bases. The V gene's germline CDR1 is SGHVT and CDR2 SQSDAQ. V lost 5 bases, J lost 1 base, and 17 bases stayed unmatched. The CDR3 contains 19 residues. The CDR3 region is CASSRPASGGPIKSYEQYF. DNA of the CDR3: TGTGCCAGCAGCCGCCCAGCTAGCGGGGGCCCAATAAAATCCTACGAGCAGTACTTC.